Shown below are 29 T cell receptor beta chains from a single sample sequenced in a study of T cell responses to AZD1222 COVID-19 vaccine. Libraries were prepared by immunoSEQ multiplex PCR; TCRdb keeps only in-frame clonotypes and omits some of them. The sample lists fewer than 110,000 clones, 70% to 90% occurring once. The sequences come from peripheral blood, collected 28 days after the second AZD1222 dose. The origin of the receptors is an adult who received the AZD1222 COVID-19 vaccine.

V gene TRBV24-1 combines with J gene TRBJ2-1, with D tentatively TRBD1 (6 bases). There are 14 residues in the CDR3. The germline CDR1 and CDR2 sequences are KGHDR and SFDVKD. Trimming cost V 4 bases and J 7 bases, with 13 bases left between them. In DNA, the CDR3 is TGTGCCACCAGTGACCCGGGACACTTAAATGAGCAGTTCTTC. It yields the protein CATSDPGHLNEQFF.

The chain recombines TRBV7-2 with TRBJ2-3; D gene unclear. Germline V CDR1 and CDR2: SGHTA, FQGNSA. V was shortened by 3 bases and J by 4 bases, with 5 bases between the two germline ends. This CDR3 is built from 12 residues. This CDR3 reads CASSLGPDTQYF. The CDR3 DNA reads TGTGCCAGCAGCTTGGGTCCAGATACGCAGTATTTT.

This clone was observed a single time. The V gene is TRBV2, the J gene TRBJ1-5; 8 bases fit TRBD1. CDR1 and CDR2 from the germline V gene are SNHLY and FYNNEI. CDR3 length: 14 residues. The V and J ends lost 6 bases and 4 bases, in that order; junction bases with no gene match: 5. CDR3 coding DNA: TGTGCCAGCAGGGGACAGGACCGGAATCAGCCCCAGCATTTT. Translating gives CASRGQDRNQPQHF.

This clone was counted only a few times. This sequence joins TRBV19 and TRBJ1-1; a weak D match, TRBD1 (6 bases). Germline loops: CDR1 LNHDA, CDR2 SQIVND (reference sequence). The CDR3 length is 14 residues. V lost 10 bases to trimming and J lost 1 base, with 16 bases between them. CDR3 amino acids: CATEMGAGNTEAFF. CDR3 coding DNA: TGTGCCACCGAGATGGGGGCGGGGAACACTGAAGCTTTCTTT.

The chain is built from TRBV6-6 and TRBJ1-2; TRBD1 matches 7 bases. The CDR3 is made up of 11 amino acids. Germline V gives CDR1 MNHNY, CDR2 SVGAGI (reference sequence). The trim removed 8 bases at V and 11 bases at J, leaving 8 bases unmatched. Here the CDR3 DNA reads TGTGCCAGCTCTGAGGGGGCCACGTACACCTTC. Translated: CASSEGATYTF.

This rearrangement joins TRBV6-1 to TRBJ1-1; D not resolved. V was clipped by 0 bases and J by 0 bases, with 8 bases between them. This CDR3 is 15 amino acids long. Germline V gives CDR1 MNHNS, CDR2 SASEGT. The CDR3: CASSEAEGMNTEAFF. The CDR3 DNA follows: TGTGCCAGCAGTGAAGCGGAGGGAATGAACACTGAAGCTTTCTTT.

The chain recombines TRBV5-1 with TRBJ1-3; D is possibly TRBD1 (5 bases). The ends were cut back, 3 bases at V and 2 bases at J, with 9 bases in the middle. CDR1 is SGHRS and CDR2 is YFSETQ in the germline V gene. The CDR3 consists of 14 residues. CDR3 nucleotides: TGCGCCAGCAGCTGGAGGGGTACTGGAAACACCATATATTTT. Its translation: CASSWRGTGNTIYF.

The chain couples TRBV7-2 to TRBJ2-2; 9 bases map to TRBD1. V lost 4 bases and J lost 5; bases outside the gene matches: 5. CDR3 size: 15 residues. CDR1 is SGHTA, CDR2 FQGNSA, per germline. The CDR3 reads CASSSDRGETGELFF. The CDR3 DNA sequence: TGTGCCAGCAGCTCAGACAGGGGGGAAACCGGGGAGCTGTTTTTT.

The V and J genes are TRBV2 and TRBJ1-5; weak D call: TRBD1 (5 bases). CDR1 is SNHLY, CDR2 FYNNEI, per germline. Between the trimmed V and J ends, which lost 3 bases and 0 bases, there was a span of 9 bases. The length of the CDR3 is 15 residues. The CDR3 loop reads CASSEGGNSNQPQHF. The DNA for the CDR3 is TGTGCCAGCAGTGAGGGGGGAAATAGCAATCAGCCCCAGCATTTT.

The chain has TRBV28 and TRBJ2-2; possible D gene TRBD2, 5 bases. Trimming cost V 6 bases and J 6 bases, with 20 bases left between them. Germline V gene sequence: CDR1 MDHEN, CDR2 SYDVKM. The CDR3 extends over 16 amino acids. The CDR3 bases are TGTGCCAGCAGCCCTTCGGGGTCGGGGAGCGCCGGGGAGCTGTTTTTT. Its protein product is CASSPSGSGSAGELFF.

The V and J genes are TRBV30 and TRBJ1-5; a weak D match, TRBD1 (5 bases). This CDR3 is built from 11 residues. Trimming took 3 bases from V and 10 from J, leaving 10 bases between them. Germline CDR1 GTSNPN, CDR2 SVGIG (reference sequence). CDR3 DNA sequence: TGTGCCTGGAGCCCTGGGGGACCCCAGCATTTT. It yields the protein CAWSPGGPQHF.

The table lists this clone with a count of one. The chain is built from TRBV6-5 and TRBJ1-1; 7 bases fit TRBD1. The germline V gene has CDR1 MNHEY and CDR2 SVGAGI. This CDR3 is built from 13 residues. Unmatched junction bases numbered 3, after V lost 6 bases and J lost 2 bases. The CDR3 loop reads CASRGTANTEAFF. In DNA, the CDR3 is TGTGCCAGCAGGGGGACAGCAAACACTGAAGCTTTCTTT.

The chain links TRBV4-2 to TRBJ1-5, with D possibly being TRBD1 (5 bases). This CDR3 has 18 residues. Between the trimmed V and J ends, which lost 1 base and 0 bases, there was a span of 16 bases. Germline CDR1 LGHNA, CDR2 YNFKEQ. CDR3: CASSQALLRQTSNQPQHF. DNA of the CDR3: TGTGCCAGCAGCCAAGCCCTACTTCGACAGACTAGCAATCAGCCCCAGCATTTT.

V is TRBV15 and J is TRBJ2-3; D not certain. CDR1 LNHNV and CDR2 YYDKDF come from the germline V gene (reference sequence). The CDR3 loop spans 14 amino acids. V was trimmed by 3 bases and J by 4 bases, leaving 11 bases between them. The CDR3 spells CATSRNANADTQYF. The CDR3 DNA follows: TGTGCCACCAGCAGGAATGCCAACGCAGATACGCAGTATTTT.

This clone was counted between two and nine times. The chain's CDR3 is CASSLGLLGGSLSYEQYF. The CDR3 DNA reads as TGTGCCAGCAGTTTGGGACTTTTAGGGGGGTCTCTCTCCTACGAGCAGTACTTC. J is TRBJ2-7 and V is TRBV27; D may correspond to TRBD1 or TRBD2 (6 bases each). V lost 3 bases, J lost 0 bases, and 21 bases lay in between. The CDR3 contains 18 residues. The germline gives CDR1 MNHEY, CDR2 SMNVEV (reference sequence).

The chain is built from TRBV7-3 and TRBJ2-2, with D possibly being TRBD1 (6 bases). V lost 3 bases and J lost 0, with 8 bases in between. Per the germline V gene, CDR1 is SGHTA and CDR2 is FQGTGA. CDR3 length: 15 residues. CDR3 DNA sequence: TGTGCCAGCAGCTTTGGGGGCCCGAACACCGGGGAGCTGTTTTTT. This gives the protein CASSFGGPNTGELFF.

The CDR3: CSASRPPSYEQYF. In DNA form, the CDR3 reads TGCAGTGCTAGTCGGCCTCCCTCCTACGAGCAGTACTTC. The gene calls are TRBV20-1 and TRBJ2-7; D unclear. V was pared by 3 bases and J by 0 bases, with 9 bases between. The CDR3 is 13 residues long. Germline CDR1 DFQATT, CDR2 SNEGSKA (reference sequence).

V usage is TRBV7-2 and J usage is TRBJ2-1; D may be TRBD1 (5 bases). The germline CDR1 and CDR2 sequences are SGHTA and FQGNSA. The CDR3 sequence is 15 residues long. Trimming shortened V by 2 bases and J by 0 bases, and 8 bases separated the two germline ends. In DNA form, the CDR3 reads TGTGCCAGCAGCTTAAGGCAGGGCTCCTACAATGAGCAGTTCTTC. This encodes CASSLRQGSYNEQFF.

The V and J genes are TRBV6-1 and TRBJ1-1, with TRBD1 matching over 7 bases. The CDR3 is made up of 14 amino acids. Trimming took 6 bases from V and 8 from J; bases not matched to a gene: 12. Germline CDR1 reads MNHNS; CDR2 reads SASEGT. The CDR3 nucleotides are TGTGCCAGCAGACCCCAGGGGGGTTGGAGGGAAGCTTTCTTT. This codes for CASRPQGGWREAFF.

The rearrangement uses TRBV10-3 and TRBJ1-1; a weak D match, TRBD1 (6 bases). The CDR3 runs 13 residues. V lost 8 bases to trimming and J lost 1 base, with 11 bases between them. Looked up from germline, CDR1 is ENHRY and CDR2 is SYGVKD. CDR3 loop: CAISTGENTEAFF. The CDR3 DNA reads TGTGCCATCTCGACAGGCGAGAACACTGAAGCTTTCTTT.

The chain carries TRBV19 and TRBJ1-1, with D maybe TRBD1 (5 bases). CDR3 length: 12 amino acids. The ends were cut back, 9 bases at V and 1 base at J, with 9 bases in the middle. CDR1 LNHDA and CDR2 SQIVND come from the germline V gene (reference sequence). The CDR3 reads CASSDKNTEAFF. In DNA, the CDR3 is TGTGCCAGCTCGGACAAGAACACTGAAGCTTTCTTT.

This clone was detected a few times. The chain uses TRBV2 and TRBJ2-5; 11 nucleotides match TRBD2. CDR3 length: 13 residues. Germline lookup yields CDR1 SNHLY and CDR2 FYNNEI. J gave up 1 base and V 9 bases, and 1 base lay outside the gene matches. In DNA, the CDR3 is TGTGCCAGGGGGACTAGCGGCCAAGAGACCCAGTACTTC. Amino acids: CARGTSGQETQYF. The full variable domain, with the rest looked up from reference TRBV2 and TRBJ2-5, is EPEVTQTPSHQVTQMGQEVILRCVPISNHLYFYWYRQILGQKVEFLVSFYNNEISEKSEIFDDQFSVERPDGSNFTLKIRSTKLEDSAMYFCARGTSGQETQYFGPGTRLLVL.

The chain carries TRBV5-6 and TRBJ2-7; TRBD1 matches at 8 bases. From germline, CDR1 is SGHDT and CDR2 YYEEEE. V lost 2 bases to trimming and J lost 5 bases; unmatched junction nucleotides: 6. CDR3 size: 14 residues. The CDR3 protein is CASSLARGHNEQYF. The DNA of the CDR3 is TGTGCCAGCAGCTTAGCCAGGGGGCACAACGAGCAGTACTTC.

The J gene is TRBJ1-3, the V gene TRBV5-8; 7 bases fit TRBD1. This CDR3 has 15 amino acids. Germline V gene data show CDR1 as SGHTS and CDR2 as YDEGEE. V dropped 3 bases and J dropped 0; count of bases not matched to a gene: 3. CDR3 sequence reads: CASSSGQFSGNTIYF. Here the CDR3 DNA reads TGTGCCAGCAGCTCGGGACAGTTCTCTGGAAACACCATATATTTT.

The chain couples TRBV9 to TRBJ2-7; D is perhaps TRBD1 (5 bases). V was clipped by 0 bases and J by 7 bases, with 17 bases between them. Per the germline V gene, CDR1 is SGDLS and CDR2 is YYNGEE. The CDR3 is 15 amino acids. The CDR3 spells CASSVEWGPLREQYF. The CDR3 DNA sequence: TGTGCCAGCAGCGTAGAGTGGGGCCCGCTTAGGGAGCAGTACTTC.

The chain carries TRBV5-1 and TRBJ2-2; D is unclear. Germline assignment: CDR1 SGHRS and CDR2 YFSETQ. V was pared by 3 bases and J by 1 base, with 13 bases between. CDR3 length: 16 amino acids. The CDR3 DNA reads as TGCGCCAGCAGCTCTCAAGCCGATATGAACACCGGGGAGCTGTTTTTT. Its protein product is CASSSQADMNTGELFF.

V and J are TRBV7-2 and TRBJ1-5; D unresolved. CDR3 length: 14 amino acids. Germline-derived CDR1 and CDR2 are SGHTA and FQGNSA. V was trimmed by 5 bases and J by 6 bases, leaving 14 bases between them. The CDR3, as DNA: TGTGCCAGCAGCCTGACCGATCTGCGTCAGCCCCAGCATTTT. Translated: CASSLTDLRQPQHF. The whole variable domain, remainder taken from reference TRBV7-2 and TRBJ1-5, is GAGVSQSPSNKVTEKGKDVELRCDPISGHTALYWYRQSLGQGLEFLIYFQGNSAPDKSGLPSDRFSAERTGGSVSTLTIQRTQQEDSAVYLCASSLTDLRQPQHFGDGTRLSIL.

The chain employs TRBV3-1 (or the pseudogene TRBV3-2) and TRBJ2-3, with TRBD2 matching 8 bases. The CDR3 has 16 amino acids. With V trimmed by 2 bases and J by 2 bases, 6 bases remained unmatched. Per the germline V gene, CDR1 is LGHDT and CDR2 is YNNKEL (reference sequence). CDR3 bases: TGTGCCAGCAGCCAATTTTCGCGGGGGGTCACAGATACGCAGTATTTT. Amino acid sequence: CASSQFSRGVTDTQYF.

This sequence joins TRBV6-5 and TRBJ1-3; D unresolved. Germline loops: CDR1 MNHEY, CDR2 SVGAGI. The CDR3 loop spans 15 amino acids. The V end lost 3 bases, the J end lost 0 bases, and 9 bases lay between the germline ends. The CDR3 loop reads CASSYSTHSGNTIYF. CDR3 sequence (DNA): TGTGCCAGCAGTTATTCAACCCACTCTGGAAACACCATATATTTT.